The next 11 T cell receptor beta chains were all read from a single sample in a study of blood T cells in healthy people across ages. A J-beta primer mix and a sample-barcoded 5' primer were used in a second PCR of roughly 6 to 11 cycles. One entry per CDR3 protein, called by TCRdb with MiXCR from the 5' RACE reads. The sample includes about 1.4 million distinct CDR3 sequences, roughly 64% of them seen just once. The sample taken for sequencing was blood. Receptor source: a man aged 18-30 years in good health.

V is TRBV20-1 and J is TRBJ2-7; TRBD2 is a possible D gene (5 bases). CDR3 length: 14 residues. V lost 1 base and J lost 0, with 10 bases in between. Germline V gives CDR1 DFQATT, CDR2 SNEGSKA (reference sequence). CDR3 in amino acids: CSARVPGSSYEQYF. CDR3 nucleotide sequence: TGCAGTGCTAGAGTCCCTGGGAGCTCCTACGAGCAGTACTTC.

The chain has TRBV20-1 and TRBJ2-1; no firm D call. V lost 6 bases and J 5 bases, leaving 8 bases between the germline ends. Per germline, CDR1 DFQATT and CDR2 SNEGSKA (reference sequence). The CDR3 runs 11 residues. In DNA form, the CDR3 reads TGCAGTGCCCCTCGTAACAATGAGCAGTTCTTC. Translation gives CSAPRNNEQFF.

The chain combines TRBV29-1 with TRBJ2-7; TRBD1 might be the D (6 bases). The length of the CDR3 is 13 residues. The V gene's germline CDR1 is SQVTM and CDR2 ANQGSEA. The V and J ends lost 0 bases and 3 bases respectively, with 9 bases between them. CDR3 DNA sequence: TGCAGCGTTGAAGACCAGGGGAGCTACGAGCAGTACTTC. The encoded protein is CSVEDQGSYEQYF.

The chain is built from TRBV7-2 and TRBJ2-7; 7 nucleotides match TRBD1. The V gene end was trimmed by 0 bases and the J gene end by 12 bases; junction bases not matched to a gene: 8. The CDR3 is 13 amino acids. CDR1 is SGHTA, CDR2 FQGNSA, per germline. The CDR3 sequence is CASSLAGDRRGYF. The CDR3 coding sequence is TGTGCCAGCAGCTTAGCCGGGGACAGAAGGGGGTACTTC.

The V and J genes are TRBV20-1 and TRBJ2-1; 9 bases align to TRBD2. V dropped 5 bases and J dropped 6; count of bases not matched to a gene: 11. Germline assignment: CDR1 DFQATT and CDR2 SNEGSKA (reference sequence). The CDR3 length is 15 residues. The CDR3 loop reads CSAPRGGGDPNEQFF. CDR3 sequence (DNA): TGCAGTGCTCCCCGTGGCGGGGGGGACCCCAATGAGCAGTTCTTC.

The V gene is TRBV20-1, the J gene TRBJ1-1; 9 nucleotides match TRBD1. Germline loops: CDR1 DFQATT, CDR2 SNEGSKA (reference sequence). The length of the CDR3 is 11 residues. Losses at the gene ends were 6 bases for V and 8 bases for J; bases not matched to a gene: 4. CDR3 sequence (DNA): TGCAGTGCAAAGGACAGGGGAGAAGCTTTCTTT. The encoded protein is CSAKDRGEAFF.

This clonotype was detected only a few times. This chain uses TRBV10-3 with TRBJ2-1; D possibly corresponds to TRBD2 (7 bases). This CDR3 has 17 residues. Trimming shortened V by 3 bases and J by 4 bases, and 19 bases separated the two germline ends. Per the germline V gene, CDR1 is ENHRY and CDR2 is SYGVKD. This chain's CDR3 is CAISDPRGGGVYNEQFF. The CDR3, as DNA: TGTGCCATCAGTGATCCACGAGGAGGGGGGGTATACAATGAGCAGTTCTTC.

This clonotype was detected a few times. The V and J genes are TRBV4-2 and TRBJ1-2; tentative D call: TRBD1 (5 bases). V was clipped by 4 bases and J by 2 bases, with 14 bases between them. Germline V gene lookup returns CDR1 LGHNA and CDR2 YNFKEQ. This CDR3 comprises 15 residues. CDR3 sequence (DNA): TGTGCCAGCAGCCCATGGGGCATCCAGAACTATGGCTACACCTTC. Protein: CASSPWGIQNYGYTF.

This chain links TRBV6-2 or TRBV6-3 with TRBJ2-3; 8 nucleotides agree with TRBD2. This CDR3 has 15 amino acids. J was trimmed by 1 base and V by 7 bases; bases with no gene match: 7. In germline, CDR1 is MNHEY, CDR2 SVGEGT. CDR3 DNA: TGTGCCAGCACTTTAGCGGGACTCCGCACAGATACGCAGTATTTT. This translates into CASTLAGLRTDTQYF.

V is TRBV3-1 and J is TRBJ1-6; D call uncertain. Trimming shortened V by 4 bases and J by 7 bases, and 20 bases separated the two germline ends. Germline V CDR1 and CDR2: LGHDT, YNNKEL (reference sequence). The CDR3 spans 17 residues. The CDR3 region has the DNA TGTGCCAGCAGCCTCTTTTTTAGGAGGAACGCGAATTCACCCCTCCACTTT. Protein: CASSLFFRRNANSPLHF.

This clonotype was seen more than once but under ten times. CDR3 loop: CASSQDNLNYGYTF. The DNA of the CDR3 is TGCGCCAGCAGCCAAGATAACCTTAACTATGGCTACACCTTC. The chain is built from TRBV4-1 and TRBJ1-2; no clear D gene. There are 14 residues in the CDR3. V gave up 0 bases and J gave up 1 base, with 6 bases separating them. CDR1 is MGHRA, CDR2 YSYEKL, per germline.